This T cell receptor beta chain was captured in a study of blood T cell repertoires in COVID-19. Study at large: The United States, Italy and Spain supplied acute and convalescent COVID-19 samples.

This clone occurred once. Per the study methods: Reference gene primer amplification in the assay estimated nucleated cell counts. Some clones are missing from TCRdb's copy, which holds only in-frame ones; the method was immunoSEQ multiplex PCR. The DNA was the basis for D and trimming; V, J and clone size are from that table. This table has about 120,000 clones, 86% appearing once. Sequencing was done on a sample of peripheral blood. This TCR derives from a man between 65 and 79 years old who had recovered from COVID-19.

The CDR3 nucleotides are TGTGCCAGCAGCTTCCAGGGGCTGTCTGGAAACACCATATATTTT. Translation gives CASSFQGLSGNTIYF. The rearrangement joins TRBV7-2 to TRBJ1-3; TRBD1 is a possible D gene (6 bases). Germline V gene lookup returns CDR1 SGHTA and CDR2 FQGNSA. The CDR3 totals 15 residues. The ends were cut back, 3 bases at V and 1 base at J, with 10 bases in the middle.